The 10 T cell receptor beta chains below come from one sample, sequenced in a study of naive and memory T cell subsets. Both TRBC1 and TRBC2 were covered by a beta constant-region primer of two equimolar oligonucleotides. TCRdb fed the UMI-ligation and nested PCR reads into MiXCR, producing one record per CDR3 protein. This table holds 130,000 to 150,000 distinct CDR3 sequences, about 17% found once. Sequences were obtained from naive CD4+ T cells from blood. The receptors originated from a human donor in good health.

J is TRBJ2-2 and V is TRBV20-1; D remains ambiguous. This CDR3 has 15 amino acids. Germline V lookup: CDR1 DFQATT, CDR2 SNEGSKA (reference sequence). The V gene lost 2 bases and the J gene lost 1 base, with 11 bases spanning the gap. The CDR3 DNA is TGCAGTGCTAGACCTGGACGGTGGAACACCGGGGAGCTGTTTTTT. This gives the protein CSARPGRWNTGELFF.

This clonotype occurred many times. The chain combines TRBV11-2 with TRBJ2-2, with D perhaps TRBD2 (6 bases). The germline V gene encodes CDR1 SGHAT and CDR2 FQNNGV. V was pared by 3 bases and J by 6 bases, with 11 bases between. This CDR3 contains 14 residues. This chain's CDR3 is CASSFRGIAGELFF. CDR3 bases: TGTGCCAGCAGCTTTCGGGGGATTGCCGGGGAGCTGTTTTTT.

The genes are TRBV29-1 and TRBJ2-5, with D tentatively TRBD1 or TRBD2 (5 bases each). Per the germline V gene, CDR1 is SQVTM and CDR2 is ANQGSEA. The CDR3 runs 12 residues. V was shortened by 8 bases and J by 4 bases, with 14 bases between the two germline ends. CDR3 residues: CSIRDAGETQYF. CDR3 coding DNA: TGCAGCATCCGGGACGCAGGAGAGACCCAGTACTTC.

This chain connects TRBV12-3 or TRBV12-4 to TRBJ2-3; TRBD1 might be the D (6 bases). Trimming pared 6 bases from V and 4 bases from J, leaving 26 bases between. This CDR3 region has 18 residues. DNA for the CDR3: TGTGCCAGCAGCTCCACTCCAGGGGACCCAGGCTCCCCAGATACGCAGTATTTT. Translating gives CASSSTPGDPGSPDTQYF.

Many counts were recorded for this clonotype. J is TRBJ2-7 and V is TRBV5-1; D ambiguous. The V end lost 4 bases, the J end lost 1 base, and 18 bases lay between the germline ends. Per the germline V gene, CDR1 is SGHRS and CDR2 is YFSETQ. This CDR3 has 16 amino acids. In DNA, the CDR3 is TGCGCCAGCAGCGCGCAACCCCTGGGAACGTCCTACGAGCAGTACTTC. Its protein product is CASSAQPLGTSYEQYF.

Only a few counts were recorded for this clonotype. This chain connects TRBV5-5 to TRBJ1-4; the match to TRBD1 covers 10 bases. This CDR3 comprises 19 residues. The V segment lost 0 bases and the J segment 8 bases; nucleotides outside the gene matches: 16. From germline, CDR1 is SGHKS and CDR2 YYEKEE (reference sequence). CDR3 protein: CASSLVPGQGSGVREKLFF. DNA of the CDR3: TGTGCCAGCAGCTTGGTCCCGGGACAGGGGTCGGGGGTTCGGGAAAAACTGTTTTTT.

The CDR3 coding sequence is TGTGCCAGCGGGGGGGCAGTTCGAGAAGCTTTCTTT. Its translation is CASGGAVREAFF. The chain employs TRBV3-1 and TRBJ1-1; possible D gene TRBD1, 6 bases. CDR1 and CDR2 (germline): LGHDT, YNNKEL (reference sequence). V was pared by 8 bases and J by 8 bases, with 15 bases between. CDR3 length equals 12 residues.

This clonotype showed up just a few times. The rearrangement links TRBV3-1 to TRBJ2-5; no reliable D call. Germline V CDR1 and CDR2: LGHDT, YNNKEL (reference sequence). V lost 2 bases, J lost 4 bases, and 5 bases lay in between. The CDR3 length is 12 residues. The CDR3 DNA follows: TGTGCCAGCAGCCAATTACTAGAGACCCAGTACTTC. Residues: CASSQLLETQYF.

This clonotype has more than one count but fewer than ten. This chain's CDR3 is CSAREVAGRYEQYF. The CDR3, as DNA: TGCAGTGCTAGGGAGGTAGCGGGAAGGTACGAGCAGTACTTC. The chain has TRBV20-1 and TRBJ2-7; TRBD2 matches at 8 bases. With 3 bases clipped from V and 4 bases from J, the junction kept 8 bases outside the gene matches. The CDR3 sequence is 14 residues long. The germline CDR1 and CDR2 sequences are DFQATT and SNEGSKA (reference sequence).

The V gene is TRBV6-1, the J gene TRBJ1-5; D is uncertain. The CDR3 length is 12 residues. Germline V gene sequence: CDR1 MNHNS, CDR2 SASEGT. Trimming pared 9 bases from V and 7 bases from J, leaving 13 bases between. In nucleotides, the CDR3 is TGTGCCAGTAAGGGTGGTGGACAGCCCCAGCATTTT. It translates to CASKGGGQPQHF.